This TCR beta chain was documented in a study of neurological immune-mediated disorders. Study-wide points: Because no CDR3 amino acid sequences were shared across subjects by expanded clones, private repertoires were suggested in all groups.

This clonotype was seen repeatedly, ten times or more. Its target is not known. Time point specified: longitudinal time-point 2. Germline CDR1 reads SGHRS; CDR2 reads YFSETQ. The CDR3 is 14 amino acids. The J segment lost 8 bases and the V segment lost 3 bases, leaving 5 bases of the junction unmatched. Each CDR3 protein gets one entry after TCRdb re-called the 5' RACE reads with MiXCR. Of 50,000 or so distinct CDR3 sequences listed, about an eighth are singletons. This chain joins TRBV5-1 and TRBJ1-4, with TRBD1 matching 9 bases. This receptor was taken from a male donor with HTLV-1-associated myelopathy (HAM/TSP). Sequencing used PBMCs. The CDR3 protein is CASSSGTGMEKLFF. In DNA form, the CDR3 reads TGCGCCAGCAGCTCCGGGACAGGGATGGAAAAACTGTTTTTT.